The T cell receptor beta chain under discussion was sequenced for a study of T cell responses to AZD1222 COVID-19 vaccine. Looking at the study overall: Pooled samples include second doses given at about 4 or 12 weeks.

As regards this clone: Its antigen is not known.

Study-wide results and caveats: Dominant CD4 TCR responses targeted spike regions 160-218 and 743-854.

Using immunoSEQ multiplex PCR, the repertoire was profiled, and TCRdb retains in-frame clones only, with some absent. The sample records 150,000 to 200,000 clones, approximately 90% being singletons. The CDR3 runs 17 residues. J gave up 4 bases and V 0 bases, and 7 bases lay outside the gene matches. Germline-derived CDR1 and CDR2 are SEHNR and FQNEAQ (reference sequence). The chain couples TRBV7-9 to TRBJ2-7, with 12 bases identical to TRBD1. The receptor was isolated from an adult in good health. This specimen consisted of peripheral blood, obtained on day 0 of AZD1222 vaccination. In DNA, the CDR3 is TGTGCCAGCAGCTTAGCCCTGGGGGGACAGGGGGCATACGAGCAGTACTTC. Translated: CASSLALGGQGAYEQYF.